This T cell receptor beta chain was identified during a study of blood T cell repertoires in COVID-19. Turning to the study itself: The United States, Italy and Spain provided the acute and convalescent COVID-19 samples. Sources were T cells, B-cell-depleted T cells, or PBMCs; the material itself was cDNA or gDNA.

CDR3 size: 14 residues. Germline lookup yields CDR1 SGHAT and CDR2 FQNNGV. The V end was cut by 5 bases, the J end by 2 bases, with 12 bases between. In the original processing: Estimation of nucleated cell counts was performed using reference gene primer amplification. Assay: immunoSEQ multiplex PCR; the TCRdb copy retains only in-frame clones and omits some. That table is the source of V, J and clone size, and D and trimming were worked out from the DNA. There are some 200,000 clones in the sample; over 75% occur only once, and over 7.5% lies in the top ten. Sequencing was done on a sample of peripheral blood. The clonotype comes from a woman aged 80 or over with acute or convalescent COVID-19. The V call is TRBV11-2, the J call TRBJ1-2; D gene unclear. CDR3 sequence reads: CASSPTRANYGYTF. In nucleotides, the CDR3 is TGTGCCAGCAGCCCGACGCGGGCGAACTATGGCTACACCTTC.